This TCR beta chain was captured by sequencing in a study of T cells in Graves' hyperthyroidism and ophthalmopathy. Study-wide results and limits: Within blood appeared most thyroid clonotypes that had expanded above 0.001.

TCR beta CDR3 regions were amplified from RNA transcripts. During a first-round RT-PCR of the TCR CDR3, the HTBI primer set was used. Via MiXCR, TCRdb re-called the multiplex PCR reads, giving one row per CDR3 protein. The sample consists of 600,000 to 850,000 distinct CDR3 sequences, about 17% of them appearing once. About this clonotype: Its antigen is currently unknown.

Per germline, CDR1 DFQATT and CDR2 SNEGSKA (reference sequence). CDR3 size: 16 residues. V lost 6 bases to trimming and J lost 0 bases; unmatched junction nucleotides: 8. Using over 8.5 ml of fresh peripheral blood, PBMCs were prepared. This rearrangement joins TRBV20-1 to TRBJ2-4; 10 bases are shared with TRBD1. The receptor was isolated from a woman aged 45 to 65 with Graves' hyperthyroidism that later progressed to Graves' ophthalmopathy. Specimen: blood. CDR3 DNA sequence: TGCAGTGCCGTTGGACAGGGGGGAGTAGCCAAAAACATTCAGTACTTC. It is translated as CSAVGQGGVAKNIQYF.